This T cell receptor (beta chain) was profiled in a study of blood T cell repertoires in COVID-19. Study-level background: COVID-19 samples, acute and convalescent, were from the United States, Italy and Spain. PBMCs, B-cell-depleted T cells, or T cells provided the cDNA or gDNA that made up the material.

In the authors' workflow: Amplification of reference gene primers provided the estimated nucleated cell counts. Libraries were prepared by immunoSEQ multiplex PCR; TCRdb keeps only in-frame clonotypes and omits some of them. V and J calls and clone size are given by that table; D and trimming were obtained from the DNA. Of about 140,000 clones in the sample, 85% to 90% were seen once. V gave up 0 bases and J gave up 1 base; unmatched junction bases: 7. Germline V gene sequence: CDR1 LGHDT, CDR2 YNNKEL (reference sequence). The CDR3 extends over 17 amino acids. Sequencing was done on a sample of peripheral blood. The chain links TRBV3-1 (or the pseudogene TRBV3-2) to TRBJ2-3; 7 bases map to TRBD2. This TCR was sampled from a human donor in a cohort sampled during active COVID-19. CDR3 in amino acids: CASSQDPGGAGTDTQYF. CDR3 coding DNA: TGTGCCAGCAGCCAAGATCCGGGGGGTGCGGGCACAGATACGCAGTATTTT.